This passage covers 29 T cell receptor beta chains from one sample sequenced in a study of T and B cells in COVID-19 patients (dated by TCRdb to about 2020). TRB repertoires were amplified from roughly 230-500 ng of genomic DNA extracted from blood. Sequencer: Illumina MiSeq. Multiplex PCR with BIOMED2 TRB-A/B primer pools was used to amplify TRB rearrangements. The public sequencing data were trimmed at Q25 with fastp and processed into clonotypes with MiXCR by TCRdb, which kept only in-frame beta chains. Merged by CDR3 protein, the rows form single entries marked with the most common genes and DNA. This sample holds under 8,500 distinct CDR3 sequences; under 30% were observed only once. The ten largest clones take up approximately 15% of the sample. Sequencing was performed on blood. The receptors derive from a human donor with active COVID-19.

This clonotype is medium-sized (0.01 to 0.1%) in the sample. This sequence joins TRBV15 and TRBJ2-3, with a possible D match to TRBD1 (5 bases). Germline values: CDR1 LNHNV, CDR2 YYDKDF (reference sequence). Trimming removed 1 base at V and 4 bases at J, with 12 bases between. The CDR3 spans 15 residues. The CDR3 nucleotides read TGTGCCACCAGCAGAGGGACACCAAGCGCAGATACGCAGTATTTT. This gives the protein CATSRGTPSADTQYF. The full variable domain, with the rest looked up from reference TRBV15 and TRBJ2-3, is DAMVIQNPRYQVTQFGKPVTLSCSQTLNHNVMYWYQQKSSQAPKLLFHYYDKDFNNEADTPDNFQSRRPNTSFCFLDIRSPGLGDTAMYLCATSRGTPSADTQYFGPGTRLTVL.

By frequency in the sample, this clonotype is medium-sized. The chain recombines TRBV5-1 with TRBJ2-6; D call uncertain. V was trimmed by 3 bases and J by 0 bases, leaving 4 bases between them. The germline V gene encodes CDR1 SGHRS and CDR2 YFSETQ. The CDR3 length is 14 residues. The CDR3 reads CASSSTSGANVLTF. The DNA for the CDR3 is TGCGCCAGCAGCTCCACCTCTGGGGCCAACGTCCTGACTTTC.

By share, this clonotype counts as medium-sized. V usage is TRBV19 and J usage is TRBJ1-5; 8 bases map to TRBD1. V lost 5 bases and J lost 4; bases outside the gene matches: 7. This CDR3 is built from 15 residues. The germline CDR1 and CDR2 sequences are LNHDA and SQIVND (reference sequence). This CDR3 reads CASSPQQGGNQPQHF. The CDR3 coding sequence is TGTGCCAGTAGTCCTCAACAGGGGGGTAATCAGCCCCAGCATTTT. Using reference TRBV19 and TRBJ1-5 for the parts outside the CDR3, the full variable domain is DGGITQSPKYLFRKEGQNVTLSCEQNLNHDAMYWYRQDPGQGLRLIYYSQIVNDFQKGDIAEGYSVSREKKESFPLTVTSAQKNPTAFYLCASSPQQGGNQPQHFGDGTRLSIL.

Relative to its sample, this clonotype is medium-sized (0.01 to 0.1%). This rearrangement joins TRBV19 to TRBJ2-7; 9 positions match TRBD1. Germline CDR1 LNHDA, CDR2 SQIVND (reference sequence). V was clipped by 4 bases and J by 4 bases; unmatched bases: 8. This CDR3 has 15 residues. The CDR3 protein is CASSTGWDRVYEQYF. In DNA form, the CDR3 reads TGTGCCAGTAGTACAGGTTGGGACAGGGTATACGAGCAGTACTTC. Full variable domain (remainder filled in from reference TRBV19 and TRBJ2-7): DGGITQSPKYLFRKEGQNVTLSCEQNLNHDAMYWYRQDPGQGLRLIYYSQIVNDFQKGDIAEGYSVSREKKESFPLTVTSAQKNPTAFYLCASSTGWDRVYEQYFGPGTRLTVT.

This clonotype is medium-sized (0.01 to 0.1%) within its sample. This rearrangement joins TRBV6-1 to TRBJ1-3; D might be TRBD1 (6 bases). CDR3 size: 16 residues. Trimming stripped 3 bases from V and 0 bases from J, with 12 bases between. Germline CDR1 MNHNS, CDR2 SASEGT. CDR3 nucleotide sequence: TGTGCCAGCAGTGACGGGGGCTCAAGCTCTGGAAACACCATATATTTT. Protein sequence: CASSDGGSSSGNTIYF.

The gene calls are TRBV10-3 and TRBJ2-3; TRBD2 matches 9 bases. Looked up from germline, CDR1 is ENHRY and CDR2 is SYGVKD. The CDR3 sequence is 17 residues long. V gave up 6 bases and J gave up 4 bases; unmatched junction bases: 14. CDR3: CAISDRSGGGVADTQYF. The DNA for the CDR3 is TGTGCCATCAGCGACCGTAGCGGGGGAGGGGTGGCAGATACGCAGTATTTT.

The V and J genes are TRBV6-5 and TRBJ1-5; tentatively, D is TRBD1 (6 bases). This CDR3 has 14 residues. Germline V gives CDR1 MNHEY, CDR2 SVGAGI. Trimming cost V 6 bases and J 1 base, with 10 bases left between them. CDR3 sequence: CASSLGQSNQPQHF. CDR3 in DNA: TGTGCCAGCAGCCTCGGACAGAGCAATCAGCCCCAGCATTTT.

In its sample, this clonotype was seen a few times. The rearrangement links TRBV7-2 to TRBJ2-3, with 10 bases aligning to TRBD2. Germline trimming cut 2 bases from V and 1 base from J; bases unmatched to any gene: 0. This CDR3 spans 15 amino acids. Looked up from germline, CDR1 is SGHTA and CDR2 is FQGNSA. CDR3 loop: CASSLTSGGTDTQYF. The CDR3 bases are TGTGCCAGCAGCTTAACTAGCGGGGGCACAGATACGCAGTATTTT.

Regarding this clonotype: Given a much more abundant clone one base away, this may be a read error. The V and J genes are TRBV6-1 and TRBJ2-3; 8 bases are a match to TRBD2. J was trimmed by 5 bases and V by 4 bases; bases with no gene match: 11. CDR3 length equals 16 residues. Germline V gene lookup returns CDR1 MNHNS and CDR2 SASEGT. The CDR3 spells CASSVERGLGKDTQYF. CDR3 DNA: TGTGCCAGCAGTGTCGAGCGGGGGTTGGGCAAAGATACGCAGTATTTT.

V is TRBV7-6 and J is TRBJ1-5, with D unresolved. V gave up 5 bases and J gave up 0 bases, with 17 bases separating them. This CDR3 comprises 17 residues. Germline CDR1 is SGHVS and CDR2 is FNYEAQ. CDR3 loop: CASSMGGVSYSNQPQHF. The DNA for the CDR3 is TGTGCCAGCAGCATGGGCGGGGTGTCTTATAGCAATCAGCCCCAGCATTTT.

The rearrangement joins TRBV12-3 or TRBV12-4 to TRBJ2-7, with 8 bases matching TRBD2. After removal of 2 bases from V and 0 bases from J, the junction contained 0 bases not matched to a gene. The CDR3 has 14 residues. The CDR3 region has the DNA TGTGCCAGCAGTTTAAGCGGGAGCTCCTACGAGCAGTACTTC. Its translation: CASSLSGSSYEQYF.

V usage is TRBV18 and J usage is TRBJ2-7, with D possibly TRBD2 on 6 matching bases. Germline V CDR1 and CDR2: KGHSH, LQKENI. The CDR3 spans 15 residues. Trimming stripped 10 bases from V and 2 bases from J, with 21 bases between. CDR3 loop: CAIRPDWGDTYEQYF. In DNA, the CDR3 is TGTGCCATCAGACCCGACTGGGGGGATACCTACGAGCAGTACTTC.

This clonotype is medium-sized. The V and J genes are TRBV6-5 and TRBJ1-6; perhaps TRBD1 as D (6 bases). The length of the CDR3 is 18 residues. V was shortened by 0 bases and J by 12 bases, with 24 bases between the two germline ends. Germline V gene data show CDR1 as MNHEY and CDR2 as SVGAGI. The CDR3 sequence: CASSYSILGTLRHLPLHF. In DNA, the CDR3 is TGTGCCAGCAGTTACTCGATCCTCGGGACATTAAGGCACTTACCCCTCCACTTT.

The rearrangement joins TRBV24-1 to TRBJ2-1, with a weak D call TRBD1 (6 bases). V was clipped by 5 bases and J by 6 bases, with 13 bases between them. Germline values: CDR1 KGHDR, CDR2 SFDVKD. The CDR3 sequence is 14 residues long. The CDR3 nucleotides read TGTGCCACCAGTGGGCAGGGGTTCCTCAATGAGCAGTTCTTC. Translating it yields CATSGQGFLNEQFF.

This clonotype is judged medium-sized. The chain joins TRBV19 to TRBJ1-2, with TRBD1 matching over 12 bases. V shed 3 bases, J shed 3 bases, and the junction held 5 bases outside the gene matches. Germline V gene data show CDR1 as LNHDA and CDR2 as SQIVND (reference sequence). The CDR3 length is 16 residues. Here the CDR3 reads CASSILGTGGHYGYTF. The DNA for the CDR3 is TGTGCCAGTAGTATTCTGGGGACAGGGGGCCACTATGGCTACACCTTC.

Within the sample, this clonotype is medium-sized. V is TRBV19 and J is TRBJ2-1; D gene uncertain. Germline-derived CDR1 and CDR2 are LNHDA and SQIVND (reference sequence). CDR3 length: 16 residues. V gave up 1 base and J gave up 3 bases, with 13 bases separating them. The CDR3 DNA reads TGTGCCAGTAGTATAGCTAGTGCGGAACTCTACAATGAGCAGTTCTTC. It encodes CASSIASAELYNEQFF.

A single count supports this clonotype. The rearrangement joins TRBV21-1 to TRBJ1-1; the table calls TRBD1, which could not be checked here. TRBV21-1 is labeled a pseudogene. This CDR3 spans 16 amino acids. CDR3 coding DNA: TGTGCCAGCAGCAAAGCCCGTAAGGGGTTGCACACTGAAGCTTTCTTT. Amino acids: CASSKARKGLHTEAFF.

By share of the sample, this clonotype is medium-sized. The chain employs TRBV27 and TRBJ2-3, with D hard to call. CDR1 is MNHEY and CDR2 is SMNVEV in the germline V gene (reference sequence). There are 18 residues in the CDR3. V lost 3 bases and J lost 2, with 21 bases in between. The CDR3 nucleotides read TGTGCCAGCAGTTTTTTGCCCTTGTACACCCGAGACACAGATACGCAGTATTTT. Translation gives CASSFLPLYTRDTDTQYF.

In its sample, this clonotype is large (0.1 to 1%). J is TRBJ2-1 and V is TRBV29-1; 7 positions match TRBD2. This CDR3 contains 14 residues. J gave up 5 bases and V 4 bases, and 8 bases lay outside the gene matches. CDR1 is SQVTM, CDR2 ANQGSEA, per germline. The chain's CDR3 is CSVGVAGVNNEQFF. CDR3 coding DNA: TGCAGCGTTGGAGTTGCGGGGGTGAACAATGAGCAGTTCTTC.

This clonotype was seen a few times. The chain joins TRBV7-9 to TRBJ2-5; no clear D. This CDR3 region has 11 residues. Trimming took 4 bases from V and 1 from J, leaving 1 base between them. The germline gives CDR1 SEHNR, CDR2 FQNEAQ (reference sequence). CDR3 nucleotides: TGTGCCAGCAGCTCCCAAGAGACCCAGTACTTC. Encoded protein: CASSSQETQYF.

The genes are TRBV11-2 and TRBJ2-1; 11 bases match TRBD2. V lost 3 bases to trimming and J lost 0 bases; unmatched junction nucleotides: 16. The germline gives CDR1 SGHAT, CDR2 FQNNGV. CDR3 length equals 21 residues. The CDR3 spells CASSFWLAGGPYNSSYNEQFF. The CDR3 DNA follows: TGTGCCAGCAGCTTTTGGCTAGCGGGGGGTCCATACAACAGCTCCTACAATGAGCAGTTCTTC.

In its sample, this clonotype is medium-sized (0.01 to 0.1%). CDR3: CASSTDRVLPTDTQYF. The DNA of the CDR3 is TGTGCCAGCAGCACCGACAGGGTCCTTCCCACAGATACGCAGTATTTT. V usage is TRBV13 and J usage is TRBJ2-3, with 7 bases fitting TRBD1. Germline V gene sequence: CDR1 PRHDT, CDR2 FYEKMQ (reference sequence). The CDR3 sequence is 16 residues long. J was trimmed by 2 bases and V by 5 bases; bases with no gene match: 10.

This clonotype has a handful of counts. The gene calls are TRBV5-5 and TRBJ1-4; D may be TRBD1 (6 bases). This CDR3 contains 21 residues. Germline V gives CDR1 SGHKS, CDR2 YYEKEE (reference sequence). The V end lost 2 bases, the J end lost 3 bases, and 29 bases lay between the germline ends. CDR3 nucleotide sequence: TGTGCCAGCAGCTTTGGAAAGGCGTCAGGGGCGATCCTCGGAGCTAATGAAAAACTGTTTTTT. It yields the protein CASSFGKASGAILGANEKLFF.

This clonotype was seen a handful of times. The chain couples TRBV6-2 or TRBV6-3 to TRBJ2-2; TRBD2 agrees at 7 bases. This CDR3 is built from 14 residues. CDR1 is MNHEY and CDR2 is SVGEGT in the germline V gene. V dropped 7 bases and J dropped 4; count of bases not matched to a gene: 6. The CDR3 sequence: CASTRTSVTGELFF. The CDR3 region has the DNA TGTGCCAGCACCAGGACTAGTGTCACCGGGGAGCTGTTTTTT.

The chain has TRBV27 and TRBJ1-6, with D possibly matching TRBD1 (5 bases). The CDR3 is 17 amino acids. Germline loops: CDR1 MNHEY, CDR2 SMNVEV (reference sequence). The ends were cut back, 2 bases at V and 2 bases at J, with 13 bases in the middle. The chain's CDR3 is CASSLGQGSTYNSPLHF. The CDR3 DNA is TGTGCCAGCAGTTTAGGGCAGGGATCGACCTATAATTCACCCCTCCACTTT.

This clonotype is medium-sized. The V gene is TRBV27, the J gene TRBJ2-7; D gene ambiguous. V was trimmed by 1 base and J by 2 bases, leaving 9 bases between them. The CDR3 has 14 residues. The germline CDR1 and CDR2 sequences are MNHEY and SMNVEV (reference sequence). The CDR3 loop is CASSLLPSPYEQYF. The CDR3 nucleotides read TGTGCCAGCAGTTTATTGCCCAGCCCCTACGAGCAGTACTTC.

This clonotype was recorded a few times. The DNA for the CDR3 is TGTGCCATCAGTGACAGTCGATTGGGGAACACTGAAGCTTTCTTT. Translated: CAISDSRLGNTEAFF. J is TRBJ1-1 and V is TRBV10-3; D is unclear. The CDR3 is 15 amino acids. From germline, CDR1 is ENHRY and CDR2 SYGVKD. The germline V and J ends were trimmed by 3 bases and 1 base, with 12 bases remaining between them.

This clonotype counts as medium-sized. V gene TRBV19 combines with J gene TRBJ2-3; TRBD2 agrees at 9 bases. CDR1 is LNHDA and CDR2 is SQIVND in the germline V gene (reference sequence). CDR3 size: 14 residues. The V and J ends lost 6 bases and 2 bases, in that order; junction bases with no gene match: 3. The CDR3 reads CASSLAGLTDTQYF. Written as DNA, the CDR3 is TGTGCCAGTAGCCTAGCGGGGCTCACAGATACGCAGTATTTT.

CDR3 region: CSALDLATGVITDTQYF. The CDR3 region has the DNA TGCAGTGCTTTAGATCTAGCTACAGGGGTCATAACAGATACGCAGTATTTT. The chain couples TRBV20-1 to TRBJ2-3; 7 nucleotides agree with TRBD1. Unmatched junction bases numbered 17, after V lost 5 bases and J lost 3 bases. Germline lookup yields CDR1 DFQATT and CDR2 SNEGSKA (reference sequence). The CDR3 spans 17 residues.